A selection of T cell receptor beta chains follows, all from one sample in a study of Graves' ophthalmopathy and Graves' hyperthyroidism. TCRdb used MiXCR to reprocess the multiplex PCR reads, holding one entry per CDR3 protein. The sample has 400,000 to 500,000 distinct CDR3 sequences; around 21% are singletons. Specimen: peripheral blood. The receptors stem from a woman aged 18 to 35 with stable Graves' hyperthyroidism. Both conserved end residues are part of each CDR3. Fields, in order: J gene, D gene, V gene, clone size, CDR3 DNA, CDR3 protein. The D gene is left open where the match is weak. Clone size appears in some rows only: once, few, many, or a class for an expanded clone.

TRBJ2-7	.	TRBV12-3/TRBV12-4	medium-sized	TGTGCCAGCAGTCTCTCGGCAGTTCGAGGGCAGTACTTC	CASSLSAVRGQYF
TRBJ2-7	.	TRBV28	many	TGTGCCAGCAGCCCGACAGATTACGAGCAGTACTTC	CASSPTDYEQYF
TRBJ1-5	.	TRBV2	many	TGTGCCAGCAGTGATGGGATAGGGGCTAATCAGCCCCAGCATTTT	CASSDGIGANQPQHF
TRBJ2-7	.	TRBV28	many	TGTGCCAGCAGCAACGGCAGGGGCGTGAGTGGAGAGCAGTACTTC	CASSNGRGVSGEQYF
TRBJ2-7	.	TRBV30	many	TGTGCCTGGAGTCTCCTAGGCTACGAGCAGTACTTC	CAWSLLGYEQYF
TRBJ1-5	.	TRBV7-7	.	TGTGCCAGCTTTCGGAGAAGCCTGGATTATAGCAATCAGCCCCAGCATTTT	CASFRRSLDYSNQPQHF
TRBJ2-7	.	TRBV20-1	many	TGCAGTTCCGATTCCGGTGGGGGTGAAGACGAGCAGTACTTC	CSSDSGGGEDEQYF
TRBJ2-2	TRBD2	TRBV9	few	TGTGCCAGCAGCGTAGGCGGGAGCTACACCGGGGAGCTGTTTTTT	CASSVGGSYTGELFF
TRBJ1-2	.	TRBV4-2	few	TGTGCCAGCAGCCAAGATCTTGGGGAGGGCTATGGCTACACCTTC	CASSQDLGEGYGYTF
TRBJ1-1	.	TRBV12-3/TRBV12-4	many	TGTGCCAGCAGTTTTTCGGCAGCGAACACTGAAGCTTTCTTT	CASSFSAANTEAFF
TRBJ1-1	.	TRBV19	.	TGTGCCAGTAGTATCTTTGGCGGGACGGAGGCTTTCTTT	CASSIFGGTEAFF
TRBJ2-7	.	TRBV20-1	many	TGCAGTGCTCCAGGAATTTCCTCCTACGAGCAGTACTTC	CSAPGISSYEQYF
TRBJ1-6	.	TRBV5-1	few	TGCGCCAGCAGCGCCTCGCCGGAGAATTCACCCCTCCACTTT	CASSASPENSPLHF
TRBJ1-2	TRBD1	TRBV12-3/TRBV12-4	many	TGTGCCAGCAGTTTAGGCTCGAGGGGGCGCGGGACGGTTGGCTACACCTTC	CASSLGSRGRGTVGYTF
TRBJ2-5	TRBD2	TRBV20-1	many	TGCAGTGCTAGAGATTTTCAGAGTAGCGGGAGGGATTTGGGGACCCAGTACTTC	CSARDFQSSGRDLGTQYF
TRBJ1-5	.	TRBV6-5	many	TGTGCCAGCAGTTACTCGAGAGGGGTCGGGCCCCAGCATTTT	CASSYSRGVGPQHF
TRBJ2-7	.	TRBV7-8	many	TGTGCCAGCAGCAGCTATGGGGGCCCGGCCTACGAGCAGTACTTC	CASSSYGGPAYEQYF
TRBJ2-2	.	TRBV19	.	TGTGCCAGTACTGGGGCCCCCCTAGCGAACACCGGGGAGCTGTTTTTT	CASTGAPLANTGELFF
TRBJ2-7	TRBD2	TRBV12-3/TRBV12-4	.	TGTGCCAGCAGTGGAAGACTAGCGGGACAAGGCGAGCAGTACTTC	CASSGRLAGQGEQYF
TRBJ2-3	TRBD2	TRBV6-4	many	TGTGCCAGCAGATCTGGACTAGCGACAGATACGCAGTATTTT	CASRSGLATDTQYF
TRBJ2-5	TRBD1	TRBV20-1	few	TGCAGTGCGGCGACAGGGGGTCAAGAGACCCAGTACTTC	CSAATGGQETQYF
TRBJ1-1	.	TRBV12-3/TRBV12-4	many	TGTGCCAGCAGTTTTGGGACAACGAACACTGAAGCTTTCTTT	CASSFGTTNTEAFF
TRBJ2-7	TRBD1	TRBV5-1	.	TGCGCCAGCAGCGACCCGGGACAGGGTTCCTACGAGCAGTACTTC	CASSDPGQGSYEQYF
TRBJ1-1	.	TRBV19	.	TGTGCCAGTAGTATACCCGGGAGGAACACTGAAGCTTTCTTT	CASSIPGRNTEAFF
TRBJ2-5	.	TRBV7-2	many	TGTGCCAGCAGCCCGGTCCGGGAACGCGGGACCCAGTACTTC	CASSPVRERGTQYF
TRBJ2-2	.	TRBV9	.	TGTGCCAGCAGCCTACGACAGCCTAAGAACACCGGGGAGCTGTTTTTT	CASSLRQPKNTGELFF
TRBJ1-1	.	TRBV24-1	few	TGTGCCACCAGTGCTGACCCACAAAGCACTGAAGCTTTCTTT	CATSADPQSTEAFF
TRBJ1-1	.	TRBV6-1	.	TGTGCCAGCTGGCCTGGACAGTACATGAACACTGAAGCTTTCTTT	CASWPGQYMNTEAFF
TRBJ2-7	.	TRBV18	.	TGTGCCAGCTCACAAAGGGCGGCCGAGCAGTACTTC	CASSQRAAEQYF
TRBJ2-5	TRBD1	TRBV29-1	many	TGCAGCGTTGAAGACCGATACCAGGGGGCGGAGACCCAGTACTTC	CSVEDRYQGAETQYF
TRBJ1-2	TRBD1	TRBV4-1	many	TGCGCCAGCAGCCAAGTTCCAGGGGGCAACCAAGCTAACTATGGCTACACCTTC	CASSQVPGGNQANYGYTF
TRBJ1-2	.	TRBV6-5	many	TGTGCCAGCAGTTACCGGGCCACTGAATATGGCTACACCTTC	CASSYRATEYGYTF
TRBJ1-5	.	TRBV20-1	many	TGCAGTGCTAGAGATTCCGGCCAGTCTCGAAATCAGCCCCAGCATTTT	CSARDSGQSRNQPQHF
TRBJ1-5	.	TRBV2	many	TGTGCCAGCACAGATGGGATGGGCTATAGCAATCAGCCCCAGCATTTT	CASTDGMGYSNQPQHF
TRBJ2-7	.	TRBV7-7	.	TGTGCTAGCAGCTTACCCACTCACAGGGTTGTAAACTACGAGCAGTACTTC	CASSLPTHRVVNYEQYF
TRBJ1-1	TRBD1	TRBV19	many	TGTGCCAGTAGGGCGGGACAGGGTCTCCTGAAGACTTTCTTT	CASRAGQGLLKTFF
TRBJ1-5	.	TRBV7-9	.	TGTGCCAGCAGCCCCGAGTTGGAGCCCCAGCATTTT	CASSPELEPQHF
TRBJ1-2	.	TRBV12-3/TRBV12-4	.	TGTGCCAGCAGTTCCCCCCCCGACGGAAACTATGGCTACACCTTC	CASSSPPDGNYGYTF
TRBJ2-7	TRBD1	TRBV7-9	many	TGTGCCAGCAGCTTAGTGGTGGCAGGGGGCGAGCAGTACTTC	CASSLVVAGGEQYF
TRBJ2-7	TRBD1	TRBV30	many	TGTGCCTGGAGTGTAGGACAGGGGGCCTACGAGCAGTACTTC	CAWSVGQGAYEQYF
TRBJ2-2	.	TRBV24-1	many	TGTGCCACCAGTGATTTAAGGCAGGACACCGGGGAGCTGTTTTTT	CATSDLRQDTGELFF
TRBJ1-2	.	TRBV24-1	many	TGTGCCACCAGTGATTTAGACACGAGTGGCTACACCTTC	CATSDLDTSGYTF
TRBJ1-2	.	TRBV6-2/TRBV6-3	many	TGTGCCAGCAGCCCTGACAGGCTTGGCTACACCTTC	CASSPDRLGYTF
TRBJ2-7	TRBD1	TRBV7-9	many	TGTGCCAGCAGCGCGCCGGGACAGGGTGTGGAGGAGCAGTACTTC	CASSAPGQGVEEQYF
TRBJ2-7	TRBD2	TRBV7-2	many	TGTGCCAGCAGTTCCGGACTAGCGGCCGCCTACGAGCAGTACTTC	CASSSGLAAAYEQYF
TRBJ1-3	.	TRBV20-1	many	TGCAGTGCCCGACGAAACACCATATATTTT	CSARRNTIYF
TRBJ2-5	TRBD1	TRBV12-3/TRBV12-4	.	TGTGCCAGCAGTCACCGGGACAGGGACGAGACCCAGTACTTC	CASSHRDRDETQYF
TRBJ2-5	.	TRBV11-3	many	TGTGCCAGCAGCCGCGGGACTCTTAATGAGGAGACCCAGTACTTC	CASSRGTLNEETQYF
TRBJ2-7	.	TRBV6-5	many	TGTGCCAGCATATCTGGTGCCTACGAGCAGTACTTC	CASISGAYEQYF
TRBJ2-7	TRBD2	TRBV20-1	few	TGCAGTGCTAGAGATCGGGCCACCCCGACTAGCGGGAGGGCGGCCTACGAGCAGTACTTC	CSARDRATPTSGRAAYEQYF
TRBJ2-7	.	TRBV9	many	TGTGCCAGCACCCGTAGCTTCTCGGGCGAGCAGTACTTC	CASTRSFSGEQYF
TRBJ2-5	.	TRBV12-5	.	TGTGCTAGTGGTTTGGACAGTTCAGAGACCCAGTACTTC	CASGLDSSETQYF
TRBJ1-1	.	TRBV20-1	many	TGCAGTGCTCGCACCGTCACTGAAGCTTTCTTT	CSARTVTEAFF
TRBJ1-5	.	TRBV6-1	many	TGTGCCAGCAGTAAGGAGGTGAGCAATCAGCCCCAGCATTTT	CASSKEVSNQPQHF